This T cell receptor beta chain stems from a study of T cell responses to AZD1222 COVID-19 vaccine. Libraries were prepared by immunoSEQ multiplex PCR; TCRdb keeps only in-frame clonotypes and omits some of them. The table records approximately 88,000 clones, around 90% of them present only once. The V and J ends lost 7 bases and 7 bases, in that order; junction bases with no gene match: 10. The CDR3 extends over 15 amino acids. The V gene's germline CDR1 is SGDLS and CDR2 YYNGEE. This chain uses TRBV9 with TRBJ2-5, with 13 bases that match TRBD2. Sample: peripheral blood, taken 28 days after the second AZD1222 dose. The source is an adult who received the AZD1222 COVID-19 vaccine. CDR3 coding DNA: TGTGCCAGCGGCCCAACTAGCGGGGGGGCCGGGACCCAGTACTTC. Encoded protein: CASGPTSGGAGTQYF. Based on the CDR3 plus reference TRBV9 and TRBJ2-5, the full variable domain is DSGVTQTPKHLITATGQRVTLRCSPRSGDLSVYWYQQSLDQGLQFLIQYYNGEERAKGNILERFSAQQFPDLHSELNLSSLELGDSALYFCASGPTSGGAGTQYFGPGTRLLVL.